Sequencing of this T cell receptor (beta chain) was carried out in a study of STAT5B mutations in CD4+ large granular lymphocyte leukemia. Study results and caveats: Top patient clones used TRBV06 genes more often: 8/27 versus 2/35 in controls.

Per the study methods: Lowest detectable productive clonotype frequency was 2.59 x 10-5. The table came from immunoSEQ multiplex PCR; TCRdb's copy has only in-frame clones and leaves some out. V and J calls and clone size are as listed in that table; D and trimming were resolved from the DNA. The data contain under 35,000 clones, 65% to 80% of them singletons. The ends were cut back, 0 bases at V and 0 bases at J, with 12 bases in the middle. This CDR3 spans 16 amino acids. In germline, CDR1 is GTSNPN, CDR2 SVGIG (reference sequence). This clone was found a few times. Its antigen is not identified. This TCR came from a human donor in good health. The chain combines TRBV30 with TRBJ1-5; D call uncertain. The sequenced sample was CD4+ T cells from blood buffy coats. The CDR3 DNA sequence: TGTGCCTGGAGTGTACCCAGTCCGAATAGCAATCAGCCCCAGCATTTT. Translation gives CAWSVPSPNSNQPQHF.